This entry lists 18 T cell receptor beta chains sequenced from one sample in a study of blood T cell repertoires in COVID-19. Data came from immunoSEQ multiplex PCR; TCRdb stores just in-frame clones and leaves some out. The sample has about 400,000 clones; approximately 90% are singletons. Sequencing used peripheral blood. These receptors all come from a woman aged 25 to 39 with acute or convalescent COVID-19.

This chain joins TRBV3-1 (or the pseudogene TRBV3-2) and TRBJ2-7, with a possible D match to TRBD2 (5 bases). V lost 0 bases, J lost 7 bases, and 16 bases lay in between. Looked up from germline, CDR1 is LGHDT and CDR2 is YNNKEL (reference sequence). The CDR3 consists of 15 residues. For the CDR3, the DNA is TGTGCCAGCAGCCAAGATGGAGGCCGGGTTTGGGAGCAGTACTTC. Amino acid sequence: CASSQDGGRVWEQYF.

V and J are TRBV19 and TRBJ2-1; 7 nucleotides agree with TRBD2. The CDR3 length is 15 residues. Looked up from germline, CDR1 is LNHDA and CDR2 is SQIVND (reference sequence). V trimming: 5 bases; J trimming: 6 bases; junction bases outside the gene matches: 10. CDR3 in amino acids: CASSPGLGYVNEQFF. The CDR3 region has the DNA TGTGCCAGTAGTCCCGGACTAGGATACGTCAATGAGCAGTTCTTC. Full variable domain (outside the CDR3, taken from reference TRBV19 and TRBJ2-1): DGGITQSPKYLFRKEGQNVTLSCEQNLNHDAMYWYRQDPGQGLRLIYYSQIVNDFQKGDIAEGYSVSREKKESFPLTVTSAQKNPTAFYLCASSPGLGYVNEQFFGPGTRLTVL.

The rearrangement joins TRBV6-1 to TRBJ1-5; perhaps TRBD1 as D (6 bases). The V gene's germline CDR1 is MNHNS and CDR2 SASEGT. V was clipped by 2 bases and J by 5 bases, with 19 bases between them. This CDR3 is 17 amino acids long. CDR3 region: CASSERGIEGFHQPQHF. CDR3 DNA sequence: TGTGCCAGCAGTGAAAGGGGGATAGAGGGGTTCCATCAGCCCCAGCATTTT.

The J gene is TRBJ1-1, the V gene TRBV12-2; whether TRBD1, the table's D call, matches the DNA was not checked. TRBV12-2 is a pseudogene locus. CDR3 length: 16 residues. The CDR3, as DNA: TGTGCAAGTCGCTTCCGGGACAGGGGTGATGTCGCTGAAGCTTTCTTT. It is translated as CASRFRDRGDVAEAFF.

The chain employs TRBV5-1 and TRBJ2-1; no firm D call. Germline V gene data show CDR1 as SGHRS and CDR2 as YFSETQ. The V end lost 4 bases, the J end lost 4 bases, and 12 bases lay between the germline ends. The CDR3 loop spans 14 amino acids. The CDR3 region is CASSTNTEYNEQFF. DNA of the CDR3: TGCGCCAGCAGCACCAACACAGAGTACAATGAGCAGTTCTTC.

This chain links TRBV10-1 with TRBJ2-5; TRBD1 is a possible D gene (6 bases). V lost 5 bases and J 10 bases, leaving 17 bases between the germline ends. From germline, CDR1 is WNHNN and CDR2 SYGVQD (reference sequence). The CDR3 length is 13 residues. CDR3 in DNA: TGCGCCAGCAGTCCGGGACACCCGATTGACCAGTACTTC. Amino acids: CASSPGHPIDQYF.

The chain is built from TRBV29-1 and TRBJ2-7; 8 bases are shared with TRBD1. V shed 4 bases and J 2 bases; nucleotides not matched to a gene: 10. The germline CDR1 and CDR2 sequences are SQVTM and ANQGSEA. The CDR3 sequence is 15 residues long. This CDR3 reads CSVASSGGPAYEQYF. The CDR3 DNA is TGCAGCGTTGCTTCTTCAGGGGGCCCGGCCTACGAGCAGTACTTC.

The chain recombines TRBV10-1 with TRBJ1-6; D remains unclear. Trimming took 5 bases from V and 10 from J, leaving 12 bases between them. Germline V lookup: CDR1 WNHNN, CDR2 SYGVQD (reference sequence). This CDR3 has 13 amino acids. The chain's CDR3 is CASSRDPFSPLHF. CDR3 bases: TGCGCCAGCAGTCGAGATCCGTTCTCACCCCTCCACTTT.

This chain connects TRBV27 to TRBJ1-4; TRBD1 aligns across 8 bases. The germline V gene encodes CDR1 MNHEY and CDR2 SMNVEV (reference sequence). The CDR3 has 13 amino acids. V dropped 6 bases and J dropped 7; count of bases not matched to a gene: 4. The CDR3 protein is CASRETGGEKLFF. CDR3 coding DNA: TGTGCCAGCAGGGAAACAGGGGGTGAAAAACTGTTTTTT.

The CDR3, as DNA: TGTGCCAGCAGTCAGGGTCGGGTCGGGGGAAACTACGAGCAGTACTTC. Translating gives CASSQGRVGGNYEQYF. This chain joins TRBV2 and TRBJ2-7; D might be TRBD2 (6 bases). Germline V gives CDR1 SNHLY, CDR2 FYNNEI. Deletions cut 5 bases from V and 3 bases from J, with 20 bases between. This CDR3 has 16 amino acids.

This chain joins TRBV14 and TRBJ1-2; 7 bases map to TRBD1. Per the germline V gene, CDR1 is SGHDN and CDR2 is FVKESK. CDR3 length: 14 residues. Trimming cost V 3 bases and J 6 bases; bases outside gene matches: 7. CDR3 protein: CASSQDRFFHGYTF. The CDR3 region has the DNA TGTGCCAGCAGCCAGGACAGGTTCTTTCATGGCTACACCTTC.

The chain uses TRBV29-1 and TRBJ2-7, with 10 bases matching TRBD2. Trimming removed 7 bases from V and 4 bases from J; junction bases left unmatched: 19. Germline-derived CDR1 and CDR2 are SQVTM and ANQGSEA. This CDR3 is built from 17 residues. As DNA, the CDR3 is TGCAGCGATGATAAAGCGGGGGGGCGGGTTAGCGATTACGAGCAGTACTTC. Translation: CSDDKAGGRVSDYEQYF.

The rearrangement joins TRBV29-1 to TRBJ1-2; TRBD1 matches 8 bases. From germline, CDR1 is SQVTM and CDR2 ANQGSEA. Trimming cost V 5 bases and J 4 bases; bases outside gene matches: 18. The CDR3 consists of 17 residues. CDR3 region: CSVPTQATGAYGYGYTF. The CDR3, as DNA: TGCAGCGTTCCAACCCAAGCGACAGGGGCCTACGGCTATGGCTACACCTTC.

J is TRBJ1-5 and V is TRBV28; D is perhaps TRBD1 (6 bases). Germline V gene lookup returns CDR1 MDHEN and CDR2 SYDVKM. Trimming left V 2 bases short and J 3 bases short, with 17 bases between. The CDR3 spans 17 residues. As DNA, the CDR3 is TGTGCCAGCAGTTTACGGGGCGGGGGGGCCCTCAATCAGCCCCAGCATTTT. This gives the protein CASSLRGGGALNQPQHF.

This clone occurred once. This sequence joins TRBV6-5 and TRBJ1-1; a possible D gene is TRBD1 (6 bases). The germline V gene has CDR1 MNHEY and CDR2 SVGAGI. The V and J ends lost 0 bases and 7 bases respectively, with 12 bases between them. This CDR3 spans 14 amino acids. This CDR3 is CASSYSDRRGEAFF. DNA for the CDR3: TGTGCCAGCAGTTACTCGGATCGCAGGGGTGAAGCTTTCTTT.

This chain joins TRBV24-1 and TRBJ1-1, with TRBD1 as a possible D gene (5 bases). Looked up from germline, CDR1 is KGHDR and CDR2 is SFDVKD. The length of the CDR3 is 11 residues. With 6 bases removed from V and 6 bases from J, the gap between germline ends came to 7 bases. The CDR3 protein is CATSSGAEAFF. The CDR3 region has the DNA TGTGCCACCAGTTCGGGGGCTGAAGCTTTCTTT.

The CDR3 DNA reads as TGCGCCAGCAGCGGACAGCGGACAGACGAGCAGTACTTC. This sequence encodes CASSGQRTDEQYF. The genes are TRBV5-1 and TRBJ2-7; possible D gene TRBD1, 6 bases. Germline values: CDR1 SGHRS, CDR2 YFSETQ. V gave up 4 bases and J gave up 5 bases, with 13 bases separating them. The CDR3 contains 13 residues.

This sequence joins TRBV7-9 and TRBJ1-1, with 7 bases that match TRBD1. This CDR3 region has 17 residues. CDR1 SEHNR and CDR2 FQNEAQ come from the germline V gene (reference sequence). After removal of 5 bases from V and 6 bases from J, the junction contained 18 bases not matched to a gene. Here the CDR3 DNA reads TGTGCCAGCAGCGAGGGGGCCGCCAGTTATGATCTTTCTGAAGCTTTCTTT. Its translation: CASSEGAASYDLSEAFF.